A single sample gave rise to the 20 T cell receptor beta chains below, sequenced in a study of T cell changes during pregnancy in multiple sclerosis. Profiling relied on immunoSEQ multiplex PCR, and the TCRdb table lists in-frame clones only, not all of them. The sample records around 68,000 clones, 75% to 95% being singletons. Here the sequenced sample was CD4+ T cells from peripheral blood mononuclear cells, taken before pregnancy. These receptors were collected from a female donor with multiple sclerosis, enrolled in a pregnancy study.

The chain carries TRBV29-1 and TRBJ2-2; D may be TRBD2 (5 bases). The germline V gene has CDR1 SQVTM and CDR2 ANQGSEA. The CDR3 is made up of 15 amino acids. Trimming took 0 bases from V and 4 from J, leaving 12 bases between them. CDR3 sequence (DNA): TGCAGCGTTGAAGAGACTGGGAGCCCCACCGGGGAGCTGTTTTTT. Its protein is CSVEETGSPTGELFF.

The chain employs TRBV29-1 and TRBJ2-3; TRBD1 might be the D (6 bases). The V end was cut by 7 bases, the J end by 6 bases, with 11 bases between. This CDR3 is 11 amino acids long. Germline assignment: CDR1 SQVTM and CDR2 ANQGSEA. DNA of the CDR3: TGCAGCGGCGAACAGGGTGATACGCAGTATTTT. This encodes CSGEQGDTQYF.

The gene calls are TRBV4-1 and TRBJ2-1; a possible D gene is TRBD2 (7 bases). The CDR3 extends over 16 amino acids. Trimming took 0 bases from V and 4 from J, leaving 13 bases between them. Germline values: CDR1 MGHRA, CDR2 YSYEKL. The CDR3 loop reads CASSQDLGGAYNEQFF. DNA for the CDR3: TGCGCCAGCAGCCAAGACTTGGGGGGGGCTTACAATGAGCAGTTCTTC.

This rearrangement joins TRBV28 to TRBJ2-7; 8 bases fit TRBD2. The CDR3 runs 14 residues. CDR1 is MDHEN and CDR2 is SYDVKM in the germline V gene. The junction had 4 bases not matched to a gene; V was cut back by 3 bases and J by 3 bases. The CDR3 is CASSFRGLGYEQYF. The CDR3 DNA sequence: TGTGCCAGCAGTTTCCGGGGACTAGGCTACGAGCAGTACTTC. The full variable domain, in which reference TRBV28 and TRBJ2-7 provide the parts outside the CDR3, is DVKVTQSSRYLVKRTGEKVFLECVQDMDHENMFWYRQDPGLGLRLIYFSYDVKMKEKGDIPEGYSVSREKKERFSLILESASTNQTSMYLCASSFRGLGYEQYFGPGTRLTVT.

V and J are TRBV29-1 and TRBJ2-1, with TRBD2 as a possible D gene (5 bases). CDR1 and CDR2 from the germline V gene are SQVTM and ANQGSEA. The CDR3 covers 13 residues. Trimming removed 4 bases at V and 7 bases at J, with 14 bases between. The CDR3 DNA reads as TGCAGCGTTGTCCGGGATTTAGGAAATGAGCAGTTCTTC. Translation: CSVVRDLGNEQFF.

This chain connects TRBV5-1 to TRBJ1-6; TRBD1 is a possible D gene (6 bases). Trimming removed 5 bases from V and 7 bases from J, with 16 bases in between. Germline V CDR1 and CDR2: SGHRS, YFSETQ. The CDR3 runs to 15 residues. The CDR3, as DNA: TGCGCCAGCAGTTGGGAAAGGGGGAACAATTCACCCCTCCACTTT. It encodes CASSWERGNNSPLHF.

V gene TRBV7-8 combines with J gene TRBJ2-1; 14 bases agree with TRBD2. Germline V gene sequence: CDR1 SGHVS, CDR2 FQNEAQ. V was clipped by 3 bases and J by 10 bases; unmatched bases: 8. The length of the CDR3 is 16 residues. CDR3 sequence reads: CASSLRTSGRYEEQFF. DNA of the CDR3: TGTGCCAGCAGCTTGAGGACTAGCGGGAGGTATGAGGAGCAGTTCTTC.

Only one count was recorded for this clone. The CDR3 DNA follows: TGTGCCAGCAGTTGGATTAGCGGGTCATCCTACAATGAGCAGTTCTTC. This encodes CASSWISGSSYNEQFF. The chain uses TRBV7-9 and TRBJ2-1; TRBD2 matches at 7 bases. The V gene's germline CDR1 is SEHNR and CDR2 FQNEAQ (reference sequence). V gave up 6 bases and J gave up 1 base; unmatched junction bases: 9. This CDR3 has 16 residues.

The V call is TRBV5-1, the J call TRBJ2-5, with 8 bases fitting TRBD2. Trimming removed 1 base from V and 7 bases from J; junction bases left unmatched: 21. CDR1 is SGHRS and CDR2 is YFSETQ in the germline V gene. The CDR3 is 19 residues long. The CDR3 DNA reads TGCGCCAGCAGCTTGCGTCCTGGGGCGGCTAGCGGGCTCGAGGGGACCCAGTACTTC. This codes for CASSLRPGAASGLEGTQYF.

The chain recombines TRBV7-6 with TRBJ2-1, with TRBD1 matching 7 bases. J lost 6 bases, V lost 1 base, and 12 bases had no gene match. The germline V gene has CDR1 SGHVS and CDR2 FNYEAQ. This CDR3 comprises 17 residues. The CDR3 region is CASSLGDRNRGRNEQFF. The CDR3 DNA reads TGTGCCAGCAGCTTAGGGGATCGGAACAGGGGCCGCAATGAGCAGTTCTTC.

CDR3 protein: CASTLTSGVGEQYF. CDR3 DNA sequence: TGTGCCAGCACCCTGACTAGCGGGGTAGGCGAGCAGTACTTC. The chain couples TRBV7-9 to TRBJ2-7; 11 positions match TRBD2. The germline V gene encodes CDR1 SEHNR and CDR2 FQNEAQ (reference sequence). CDR3 length equals 14 residues. The V and J ends lost 7 bases and 6 bases, in that order; junction bases with no gene match: 8.

This clone appeared a single time. V and J are TRBV18 and TRBJ1-4, with unresolved D. The CDR3 sequence is 13 residues long. In germline, CDR1 is KGHSH, CDR2 LQKENI. V lost 3 bases to trimming and J lost 7 bases, with 9 bases between them. The CDR3 region is CASSPSRLEKLFF. CDR3 coding DNA: TGTGCCAGCTCACCCAGTCGCCTTGAAAAACTGTTTTTT.

This chain joins TRBV30 and TRBJ2-7; 9 bases agree with TRBD1. The CDR3 extends over 17 amino acids. Trimming took 2 bases from V and 9 from J; bases not matched to a gene: 20. The germline V gene encodes CDR1 GTSNPN and CDR2 SVGIG (reference sequence). CDR3 bases: TGTGCCTGGAGTCCCCACGGAGGGGACAGGGTGTTGTTGGGGCAGTACTTC. Translating it yields CAWSPHGGDRVLLGQYF. Full variable domain (rest looked up from reference TRBV30 and TRBJ2-7): SQTIHQWPATLVQPVGSPLSLECTVEGTSNPNLYWYRQAAGRGLQLLFYSVGIGQISSEVPQNLSASRPQDRQFILSSKKLLLSDSGFYLCAWSPHGGDRVLLGQYFGPGTRLTVT.

This chain links TRBV19 with TRBJ1-3, with a tentative D call TRBD1 (6 bases). The CDR3 has 14 amino acids. The V gene lost 5 bases and the J gene lost 4 bases, with 12 bases spanning the gap. Germline V CDR1 and CDR2: LNHDA, SQIVND (reference sequence). The CDR3: CASSHTGSGNTIYF. DNA for the CDR3: TGTGCCAGTAGTCACACAGGGTCCGGAAACACCATATATTTT.

This rearrangement joins TRBV11-3 to TRBJ2-3; D is unresolved. Trimming stripped 1 base from V and 1 base from J, with 9 bases between. This CDR3 comprises 15 residues. CDR1 and CDR2 from the germline V gene are SGHNT and YENEEA. The CDR3 region has the DNA TGTGCCAGCAGCTTAGCTATAGCCGGCACAGATACGCAGTATTTT. Encoded protein: CASSLAIAGTDTQYF.

The chain is built from TRBV30 and TRBJ1-2, with 10 bases matching TRBD1. This CDR3 spans 13 amino acids. From germline, CDR1 is GTSNPN and CDR2 SVGIG (reference sequence). Trimming cost V 3 bases and J 8 bases; bases outside gene matches: 6. Here the CDR3 reads CAWRVDRGFGYTF. CDR3 nucleotides: TGTGCCTGGAGAGTGGACAGGGGGTTCGGCTACACCTTC.

This chain joins TRBV10-1 and TRBJ2-3; 12 nucleotides line up with TRBD2. V trimming: 2 bases; J trimming: 6 bases; junction bases outside the gene matches: 0. Germline CDR1 reads WNHNN; CDR2 reads SYGVQD (reference sequence). The CDR3 is made up of 14 amino acids. The CDR3 nucleotides read TGCGCCAGCAGTGAGACTAGCGGGAGGGATACGCAGTATTTT. The encoded protein is CASSETSGRDTQYF.

The rearrangement uses TRBV6-1 and TRBJ1-5, with 7 bases that match TRBD1. From germline, CDR1 is MNHNS and CDR2 SASEGT. The trim removed 10 bases at V and 5 bases at J, leaving 11 bases unmatched. The CDR3 runs 14 residues. In nucleotides, the CDR3 is TGTGCCACCGACTCAGGGGGGTGGGATCAGCCCCAGCATTTT. It encodes CATDSGGWDQPQHF.

This chain joins TRBV7-2 and TRBJ1-2; TRBD1 might be the D (5 bases). CDR1 is SGHTA, CDR2 FQGNSA, per germline. CDR3 length equals 18 residues. V lost 3 bases and J 1 base, leaving 21 bases between the germline ends. The CDR3, as DNA: TGTGCCAGCAGCTTTGCCGGGACTCCCTTCCAGTTTAACTATGGCTACACCTTC. This sequence encodes CASSFAGTPFQFNYGYTF.

This clone has a handful of counts. Lacking the conserved final phenylalanine or tryptophan, this CDR3 likely reflects a read error. The DNA is omitted, as the CDR3 cannot be located on it reliably, and the CDR3 follows TCRdb's listing. V usage is TRBV20-1 and J usage is TRBJ1-2; the D call in the table, TRBD1, was not verified against the DNA. The CDR3 region is 10 residues in length, termini included. CDR1 is DFQATT and CDR2 is SNEGSKA in the germline V gene (reference sequence). CDR3 region: CSALPGQGAV.